This TCR beta chain emerged from a study of blood T cell repertoires in COVID-19. About the study: Spain, Italy and the United States supplied samples that represented acute and convalescent COVID-19. T cells, B-cell-depleted T cells, or PBMCs supplied cDNA or gDNA.

This clone has only one observation. Per the original methods: Using reference gene primer amplification, nucleated cell counts were estimated. Repertoires were generated with immunoSEQ multiplex PCR, while TCRdb's copy carries only in-frame clones and drops some. V and J calls and clone size follow that table, whereas D and trimming were derived from the DNA. The table includes 150,000 to 160,000 clones, 80% detected once. Germline V CDR1 and CDR2: MNHEY, SVGAGI. The V and J ends lost 1 base and 5 bases, in that order; junction bases with no gene match: 3. The CDR3 totals 14 residues. Material: peripheral blood. This clonotype originated in a man in his sixties with acute or convalescent COVID-19. V and J are TRBV6-5 and TRBJ2-5, with 8 nucleotides matching TRBD1. The CDR3 DNA sequence: TGTGCCAGCAGTTACTGGCAGGGGGCGGAGACCCAGTACTTC. Translation: CASSYWQGAETQYF.